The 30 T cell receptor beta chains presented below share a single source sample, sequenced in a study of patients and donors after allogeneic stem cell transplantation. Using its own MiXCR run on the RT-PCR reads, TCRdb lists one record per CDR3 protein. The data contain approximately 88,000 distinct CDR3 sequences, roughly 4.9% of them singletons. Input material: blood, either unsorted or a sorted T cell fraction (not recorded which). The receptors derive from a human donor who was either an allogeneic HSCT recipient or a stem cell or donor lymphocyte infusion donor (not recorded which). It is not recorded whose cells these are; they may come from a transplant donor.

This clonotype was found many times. Written as DNA, the CDR3 is TGTGCCAGCAGCGTAGATGCACTAGCGGGAGGGGTGTTCTTC. Its protein is CASSVDALAGGVFF. This chain joins TRBV9 and TRBJ2-1, with TRBD2 identical over 13 bases. The CDR3 consists of 14 residues. After removal of 0 bases from V and 15 bases from J, the junction contained 6 bases not matched to a gene. The germline V gene encodes CDR1 SGDLS and CDR2 YYNGEE.

The CDR3 nucleotides are TGCAGTGCTCAGGTCGCTAACTATGGCTACACCTTC. The encoded protein is CSAQVANYGYTF. The rearrangement uses TRBV20-1 and TRBJ1-2; D is uncertain. CDR1 is DFQATT, CDR2 SNEGSKA, per germline (reference sequence). V was cut by 5 bases and J by 0 bases, with 7 bases left in between. The CDR3 sequence is 12 residues long.

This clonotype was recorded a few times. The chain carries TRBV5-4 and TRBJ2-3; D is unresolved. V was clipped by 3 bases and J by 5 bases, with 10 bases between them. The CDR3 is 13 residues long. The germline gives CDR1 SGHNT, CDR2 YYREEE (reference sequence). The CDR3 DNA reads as TGTGCCAGCAGCTCCCTCGCGGAAGATACGCAGTATTTT. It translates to CASSSLAEDTQYF. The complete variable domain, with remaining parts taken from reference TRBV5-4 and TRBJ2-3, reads ETGVTQSPTHLIKTRGQQVTLRCSSQSGHNTVSWYQQALGQGPQFIFQYYREEENGRGNFPPRFSGLQFPNYSSELNVNALELDDSALYLCASSSLAEDTQYFGPGTRLTVL.

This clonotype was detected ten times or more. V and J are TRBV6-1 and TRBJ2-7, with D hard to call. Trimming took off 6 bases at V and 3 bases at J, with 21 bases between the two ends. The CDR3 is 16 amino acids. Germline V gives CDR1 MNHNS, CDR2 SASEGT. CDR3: CASRGSGGSQYYEQYF. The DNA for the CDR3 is TGTGCCAGCAGGGGTTCGGGTGGGTCTCAATACTACGAGCAGTACTTC.

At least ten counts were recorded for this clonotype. The CDR3 loop is CSAIPGTGYSYEQYF. For the CDR3, the DNA is TGCAGTGCTATCCCCGGGACAGGGTACTCCTACGAGCAGTACTTC. The chain links TRBV20-1 to TRBJ2-7; 9 bases fit TRBD1. Germline V lookup: CDR1 DFQATT, CDR2 SNEGSKA (reference sequence). V shed 4 bases, J shed 0 bases, and the junction held 7 bases outside the gene matches. CDR3 length: 15 amino acids.

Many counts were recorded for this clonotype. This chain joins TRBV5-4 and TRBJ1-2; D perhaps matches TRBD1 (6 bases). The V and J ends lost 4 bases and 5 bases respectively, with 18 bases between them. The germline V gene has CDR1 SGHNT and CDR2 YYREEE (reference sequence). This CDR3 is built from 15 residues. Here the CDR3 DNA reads TGTGCCAGCAGCCCCGGGACACCGGGGGGATATGGCTACACCTTC. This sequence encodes CASSPGTPGGYGYTF.

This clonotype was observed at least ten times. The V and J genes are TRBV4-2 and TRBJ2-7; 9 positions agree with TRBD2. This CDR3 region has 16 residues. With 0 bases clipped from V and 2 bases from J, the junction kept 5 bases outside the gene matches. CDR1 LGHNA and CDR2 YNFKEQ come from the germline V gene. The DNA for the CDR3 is TGTGCCAGCAGCCAAGATCAGGCTAGCGGGGCCTACGAGCAGTACTTC. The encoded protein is CASSQDQASGAYEQYF.

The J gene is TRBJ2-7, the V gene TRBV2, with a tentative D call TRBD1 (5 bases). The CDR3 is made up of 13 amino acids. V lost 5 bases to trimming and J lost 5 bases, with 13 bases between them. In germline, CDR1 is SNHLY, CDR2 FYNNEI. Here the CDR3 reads CASSPRRVHEQYF. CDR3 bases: TGTGCCAGCAGTCCGCGCAGGGTGCACGAGCAGTACTTC.

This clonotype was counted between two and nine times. The CDR3 protein is CASSVTTEPQHF. The CDR3 nucleotides read TGTGCCAGCAGTGTAACCACGGAGCCCCAGCATTTT. This chain connects TRBV2 to TRBJ1-5; D gene unclear. This CDR3 has 12 residues. Between the trimmed V and J ends, which lost 4 bases and 8 bases, there was a span of 9 bases. The germline V gene has CDR1 SNHLY and CDR2 FYNNEI.

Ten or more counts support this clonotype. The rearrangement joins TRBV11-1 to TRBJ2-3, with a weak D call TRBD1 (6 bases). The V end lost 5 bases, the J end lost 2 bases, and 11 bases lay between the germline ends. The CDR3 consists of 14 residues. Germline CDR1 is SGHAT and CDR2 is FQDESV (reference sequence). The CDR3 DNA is TGTGCCAGCAGCCAGACAGGACCCACAGATACGCAGTATTTT. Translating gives CASSQTGPTDTQYF.

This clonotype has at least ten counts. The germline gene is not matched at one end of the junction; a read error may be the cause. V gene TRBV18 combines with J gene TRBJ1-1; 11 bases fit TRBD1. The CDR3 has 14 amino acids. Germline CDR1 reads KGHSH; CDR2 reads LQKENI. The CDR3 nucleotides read TGTGCCAGCTCCCCACAAGCGGACAGGGGGCACGTTTTCTTT. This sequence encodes CASSPQADRGHVFF.

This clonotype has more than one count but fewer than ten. In DNA, the CDR3 is TGTGCCAGCAGTTTAGCCCCCCCCGGACAGTATAATTCACCCCTCCACTTT. Amino acid sequence: CASSLAPPGQYNSPLHF. V gene TRBV27 combines with J gene TRBJ1-6; D possibly corresponds to TRBD1 (6 bases). Germline assignment: CDR1 MNHEY and CDR2 SMNVEV (reference sequence). V dropped 2 bases and J dropped 4 bases, with 15 bases sitting between them. The CDR3 loop spans 17 amino acids.

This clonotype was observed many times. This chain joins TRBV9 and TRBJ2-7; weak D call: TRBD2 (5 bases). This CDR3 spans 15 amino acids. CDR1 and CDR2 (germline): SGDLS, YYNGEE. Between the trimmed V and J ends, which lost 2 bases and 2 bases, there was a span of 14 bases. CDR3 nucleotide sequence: TGTGCCAGCAGCGTCACACCGGACTCAACCTACGAGCAGTACTTC. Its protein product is CASSVTPDSTYEQYF.

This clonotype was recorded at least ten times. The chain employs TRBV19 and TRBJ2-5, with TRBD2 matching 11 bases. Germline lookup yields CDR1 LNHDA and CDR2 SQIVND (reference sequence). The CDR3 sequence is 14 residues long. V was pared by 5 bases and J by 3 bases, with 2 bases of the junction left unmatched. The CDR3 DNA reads TGTGCCAGTAGTGCGACTAGCGGGGAAGAGACCCAGTACTTC. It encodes CASSATSGEETQYF.

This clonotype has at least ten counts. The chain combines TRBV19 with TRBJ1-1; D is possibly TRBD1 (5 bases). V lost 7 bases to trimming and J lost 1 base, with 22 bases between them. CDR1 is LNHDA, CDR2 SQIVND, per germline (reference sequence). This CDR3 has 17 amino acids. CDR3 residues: CASIRKGPKYENTEAFF. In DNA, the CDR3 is TGTGCCAGTATAAGGAAGGGGCCCAAGTACGAGAACACTGAAGCTTTCTTT.

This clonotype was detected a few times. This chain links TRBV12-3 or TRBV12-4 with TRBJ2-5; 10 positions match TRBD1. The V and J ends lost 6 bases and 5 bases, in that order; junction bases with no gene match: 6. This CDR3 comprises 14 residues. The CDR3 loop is CASSRQGARETQYF. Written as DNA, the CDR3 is TGTGCCAGCAGCCGACAGGGGGCAAGGGAGACCCAGTACTTC.

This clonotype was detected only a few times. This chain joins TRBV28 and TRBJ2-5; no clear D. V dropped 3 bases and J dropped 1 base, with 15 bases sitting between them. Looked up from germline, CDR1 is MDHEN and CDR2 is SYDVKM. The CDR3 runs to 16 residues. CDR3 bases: TGTGCCAGCAGTTTTGGGTGGGTGGATTTCCAAGAGACCCAGTACTTC. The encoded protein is CASSFGWVDFQETQYF.

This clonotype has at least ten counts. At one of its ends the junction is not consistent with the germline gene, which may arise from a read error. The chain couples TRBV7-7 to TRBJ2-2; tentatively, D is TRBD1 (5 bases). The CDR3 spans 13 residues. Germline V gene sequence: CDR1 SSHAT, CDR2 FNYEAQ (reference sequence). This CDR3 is CASKRIGAGELFF. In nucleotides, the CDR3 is TGTGCTAGCAAAAGGATAGGGGCCGGGGAGCTGTTTTTT.

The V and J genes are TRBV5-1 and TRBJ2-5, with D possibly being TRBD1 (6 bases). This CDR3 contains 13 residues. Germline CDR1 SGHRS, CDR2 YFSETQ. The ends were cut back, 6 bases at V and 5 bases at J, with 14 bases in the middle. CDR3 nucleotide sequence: TGCGCCAGCACCCCGGCCCAGGGGGAGACCCAGTACTTC. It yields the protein CASTPAQGETQYF. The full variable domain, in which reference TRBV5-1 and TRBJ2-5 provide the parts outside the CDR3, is KAGVTQTPRYLIKTRGQQVTLSCSPISGHRSVSWYQQTPGQGLQFLFEYFSETQRNKGNFPGRFSGRQFSNSRSEMNVSTLELGDSALYLCASTPAQGETQYFGPGTRLLVL.

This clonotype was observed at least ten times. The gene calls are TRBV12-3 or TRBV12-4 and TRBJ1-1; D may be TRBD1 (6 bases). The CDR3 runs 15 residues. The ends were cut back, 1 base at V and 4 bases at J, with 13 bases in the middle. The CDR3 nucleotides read TGTGCCAGCAGTTTAGAAGGACAGAGATCCACTGAAGCTTTCTTT. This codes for CASSLEGQRSTEAFF.

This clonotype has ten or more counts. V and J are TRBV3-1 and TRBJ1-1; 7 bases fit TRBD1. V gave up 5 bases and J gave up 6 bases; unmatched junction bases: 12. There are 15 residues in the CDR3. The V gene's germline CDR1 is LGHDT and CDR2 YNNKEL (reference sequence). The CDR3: CASSYLTTGIAEAFF. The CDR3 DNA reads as TGTGCCAGCAGCTACCTAACGACAGGGATCGCTGAAGCTTTCTTT.

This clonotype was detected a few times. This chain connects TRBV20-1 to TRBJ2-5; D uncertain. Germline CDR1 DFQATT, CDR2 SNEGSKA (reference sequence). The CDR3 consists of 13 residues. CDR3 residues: CTKARHIQETQYF. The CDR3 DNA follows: TGCACCAAAGCCCGACATATACAAGAGACCCAGTACTTC.

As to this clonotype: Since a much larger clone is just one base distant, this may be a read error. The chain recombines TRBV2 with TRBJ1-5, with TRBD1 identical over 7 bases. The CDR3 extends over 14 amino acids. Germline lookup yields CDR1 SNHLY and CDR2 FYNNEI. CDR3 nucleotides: TGTGCCAGCAATGAAAAGGACAGGTTGGAGCCCCAGCATTTT. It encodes CASNEKDRLEPQHF. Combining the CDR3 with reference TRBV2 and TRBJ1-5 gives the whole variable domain EPEVTQTPSHQVTQMGQEVILRCVPISNHLYFYWYRQILGQKVEFLVSFYNNEISEKSEIFDDQFSVERPDGSNFTLKIRSTKLEDSAMYFCASNEKDRLEPQHFGDGTRLSIL.

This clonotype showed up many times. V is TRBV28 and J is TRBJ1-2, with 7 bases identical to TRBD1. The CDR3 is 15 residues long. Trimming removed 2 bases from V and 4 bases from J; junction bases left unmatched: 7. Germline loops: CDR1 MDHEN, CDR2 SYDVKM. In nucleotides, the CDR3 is TGTGCCAGCAGTTTAGGGCTGAACAGGGGCTATGGCTACACCTTC. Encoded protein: CASSLGLNRGYGYTF.

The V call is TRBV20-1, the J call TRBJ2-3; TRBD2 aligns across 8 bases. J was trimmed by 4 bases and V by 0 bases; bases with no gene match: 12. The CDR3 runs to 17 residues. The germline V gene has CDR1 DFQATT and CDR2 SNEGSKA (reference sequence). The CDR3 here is CSARDLGPSGSADTQYF. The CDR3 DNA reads TGCAGTGCTAGAGATTTGGGTCCGAGCGGGAGTGCAGATACGCAGTATTTT.

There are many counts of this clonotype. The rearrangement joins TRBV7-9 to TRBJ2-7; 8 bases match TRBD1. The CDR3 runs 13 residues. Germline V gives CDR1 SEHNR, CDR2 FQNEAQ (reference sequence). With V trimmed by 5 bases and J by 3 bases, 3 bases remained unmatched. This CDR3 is CASSTGQGYEQYF. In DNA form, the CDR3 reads TGTGCCAGCAGCACCGGACAGGGCTACGAGCAGTACTTC.

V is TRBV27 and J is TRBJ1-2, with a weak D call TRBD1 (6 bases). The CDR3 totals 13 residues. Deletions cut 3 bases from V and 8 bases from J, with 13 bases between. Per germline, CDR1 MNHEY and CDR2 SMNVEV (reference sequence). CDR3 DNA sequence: TGTGCCAGCAGTTTGGGGGGCGCGGAAGGCTACACCTTC. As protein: CASSLGGAEGYTF.

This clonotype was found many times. CDR3 protein: CASSFSTAQGARETQYF. The DNA of the CDR3 is TGTGCCAGCAGTTTTTCAACAGCGCAGGGGGCGAGAGAGACCCAGTACTTC. J is TRBJ2-5 and V is TRBV25-1, with 8 positions matching TRBD1. CDR1 is MGHDK, CDR2 SYGVNS, per germline. The CDR3 totals 17 residues. V shed 5 bases, J shed 4 bases, and the junction held 15 bases outside the gene matches.

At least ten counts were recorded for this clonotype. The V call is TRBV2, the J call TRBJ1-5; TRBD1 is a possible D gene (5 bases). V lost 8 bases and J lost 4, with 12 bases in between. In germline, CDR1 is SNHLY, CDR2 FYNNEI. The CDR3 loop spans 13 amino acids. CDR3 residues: CASQREGNQPQHF. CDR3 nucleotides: TGTGCCAGCCAGAGGGAGGGGAATCAGCCCCAGCATTTT.

The CDR3 sequence is CAIWAGGAEGNQPQHF. In nucleotides, the CDR3 is TGTGCCATCTGGGCAGGGGGCGCCGAGGGCAATCAGCCCCAGCATTTT. The chain uses TRBV10-3 and TRBJ1-5; 8 nucleotides align to TRBD1. Trimming cost V 8 bases and J 2 bases; bases outside gene matches: 11. This CDR3 is built from 16 residues. Germline CDR1 ENHRY, CDR2 SYGVKD.